The 21 T cell receptor beta chains listed next were all sequenced from one sample in a study of blood T cell repertoires in COVID-19. Assay used: immunoSEQ multiplex PCR; TCRdb lists only in-frame clones, some missing. The profile shows approximately 200,000 clones, 86% of them singletons. The sequencing sample was made of peripheral blood. Source of these receptors: a woman in her twenties or thirties with active or convalescent COVID-19.

The chain carries TRBV29-1 and TRBJ1-1; a weak D match, TRBD1 (6 bases). Trimming shortened V by 5 bases and J by 7 bases, and 8 bases separated the two germline ends. This CDR3 region has 10 residues. Germline values: CDR1 SQVTM, CDR2 ANQGSEA. The CDR3 loop is CSVRTVEAFF. The CDR3 DNA reads TGCAGCGTTCGGACAGTTGAAGCTTTCTTT.

The V call is TRBV5-4, the J call TRBJ2-7, with 7 bases lining up with TRBD1. Germline V gene sequence: CDR1 SGHNT, CDR2 YYREEE (reference sequence). After removal of 0 bases from V and 3 bases from J, the junction contained 0 bases not matched to a gene. CDR3 length: 13 amino acids. CDR3 amino acids: CASSLDRGYEQYF. CDR3 in DNA: TGTGCCAGCAGCTTGGACAGGGGCTACGAGCAGTACTTC.

V gene TRBV7-9 combines with J gene TRBJ2-7; no definite D call. The V and J ends lost 11 bases and 2 bases respectively, with 19 bases between them. This CDR3 region has 14 residues. In germline, CDR1 is SEHNR, CDR2 FQNEAQ (reference sequence). CDR3 sequence reads: CAGSEPRGTYEQYF. DNA of the CDR3: TGTGCCGGATCGGAGCCGAGAGGAACCTACGAGCAGTACTTC.

The chain joins TRBV7-9 to TRBJ1-5; 10 bases agree with TRBD1. The CDR3 is 15 amino acids. V was pared by 4 bases and J by 5 bases, with 5 bases of the junction left unmatched. Germline CDR1 is SEHNR and CDR2 is FQNEAQ (reference sequence). CDR3 nucleotides: TGTGCCAGCAGCTCGACAGGGGGCAAGGATCAGCCCCAGCATTTT. Protein sequence: CASSSTGGKDQPQHF.

A word on this clone: A junction boundary mismatches the germline segment, possibly from a read error. The rearrangement uses TRBV14 and TRBJ2-3; 9 bases align to TRBD2. CDR3 length: 12 residues. CDR1 is SGHDN, CDR2 FVKESK, per germline. CDR3 residues: CASSQGSGGRAF. CDR3 sequence (DNA): TGTGCCAGCAGCCAAGGGAGTGGCGGGAGGGCTTTT.

The genes are TRBV19 and TRBJ2-7; D is possibly TRBD2 (6 bases). Germline lookup yields CDR1 LNHDA and CDR2 SQIVND (reference sequence). The ends were cut back, 3 bases at V and 5 bases at J, with 11 bases in the middle. The CDR3 runs to 13 residues. The CDR3 region is CASSIKGGNEQYF. DNA of the CDR3: TGTGCCAGTAGTATCAAGGGAGGAAACGAGCAGTACTTC.

The rearrangement joins TRBV19 to TRBJ1-2; unclear D gene. Looked up from germline, CDR1 is LNHDA and CDR2 is SQIVND (reference sequence). The CDR3 runs to 15 residues. Trimming stripped 4 bases from V and 8 bases from J, with 20 bases between. The DNA of the CDR3 is TGTGCCAGTAGTACCTCTCGCGCCCTACTAAACGGCTACACCTTC. Its protein is CASSTSRALLNGYTF. Complete variable domain (other parts from reference TRBV19 and TRBJ1-2): DGGITQSPKYLFRKEGQNVTLSCEQNLNHDAMYWYRQDPGQGLRLIYYSQIVNDFQKGDIAEGYSVSREKKESFPLTVTSAQKNPTAFYLCASSTSRALLNGYTFGSGTRLTVV.

This chain links TRBV7-8 with TRBJ2-1; TRBD1 agrees at 9 bases. V shed 5 bases, J shed 4 bases, and the junction held 6 bases outside the gene matches. The V gene's germline CDR1 is SGHVS and CDR2 FQNEAQ. The CDR3 totals 15 residues. CDR3 region: CASSHRDREYNEQFF. The CDR3 nucleotides read TGTGCCAGCAGCCACCGGGACAGGGAATACAATGAGCAGTTCTTC.

The chain employs TRBV14 and TRBJ2-7, with D unclear. The CDR3 sequence is 12 residues long. V gave up 0 bases and J gave up 3 bases, with 3 bases separating them. CDR1 and CDR2 from the germline V gene are SGHDN and FVKESK. The CDR3 spells CASSQDGYEQYF. The CDR3 region has the DNA TGTGCCAGCAGCCAAGACGGCTACGAGCAGTACTTC.

The genes are TRBV6-2 or TRBV6-3 and TRBJ1-2; D possibly corresponds to TRBD1 (5 bases). Germline V gives CDR1 MNHEY, CDR2 SVGEGT. The germline V and J ends were trimmed by 2 bases and 5 bases, with 9 bases remaining between them. The length of the CDR3 is 13 residues. The CDR3 spells CASSYRGRYGYTF. In nucleotides, the CDR3 is TGTGCCAGCAGTTACAGGGGTAGATATGGCTACACCTTC.

The chain has TRBV7-9 and TRBJ1-1; unclear D gene. CDR1 is SEHNR and CDR2 is FQNEAQ in the germline V gene (reference sequence). This CDR3 spans 15 amino acids. Trimming took 5 bases from V and 0 from J, leaving 13 bases between them. The CDR3 reads CASSERAGMNTEAFF. The CDR3 nucleotides are TGTGCCAGCAGCGAACGCGCGGGGATGAACACTGAAGCTTTCTTT. The variable domain in full, with the rest retrieved from reference TRBV7-9 and TRBJ1-1, is DTGVSQNPRHKITKRGQNVTFRCDPISEHNRLYWYRQTLGQGPEFLTYFQNEAQLEKSRLLSDRFSAERPKGSFSTLEIQRTEQGDSAMYLCASSERAGMNTEAFFGQGTRLTVV.

The gene calls are TRBV11-3 and TRBJ1-5, with D maybe TRBD1 (5 bases). The germline gives CDR1 SGHNT, CDR2 YENEEA. The CDR3 is made up of 14 amino acids. Trimming removed 11 bases at V and 1 base at J, with 15 bases between. The CDR3 loop reads CAGGGTESNQPQHF. The CDR3, as DNA: TGTGCCGGGGGGGGGACGGAGAGCAATCAGCCCCAGCATTTT.

The V and J genes are TRBV7-2 and TRBJ2-5, with 11 bases fitting TRBD2. The CDR3 consists of 16 residues. Germline V CDR1 and CDR2: SGHTA, FQGNSA. The V gene end was trimmed by 2 bases and the J gene end by 2 bases; junction bases not matched to a gene: 4. The DNA for the CDR3 is TGTGCCAGCAGCTTATTAGCGGGAGGGAGGCAAGAGACCCAGTACTTC. Its translation: CASSLLAGGRQETQYF. The whole variable domain, filled in from reference TRBV7-2 and TRBJ2-5, reads GAGVSQSPSNKVTEKGKDVELRCDPISGHTALYWYRQSLGQGLEFLIYFQGNSAPDKSGLPSDRFSAERTGGSVSTLTIQRTQQEDSAVYLCASSLLAGGRQETQYFGPGTRLLVL.

V gene TRBV12-3 or TRBV12-4 combines with J gene TRBJ2-7; a weak D match, TRBD1 (6 bases). Trimming stripped 5 bases from V and 3 bases from J, with 11 bases between. The CDR3 length is 13 residues. The CDR3 loop reads CASSEGQIYEQYF. In DNA form, the CDR3 reads TGTGCCAGCAGTGAAGGACAGATCTACGAGCAGTACTTC.

The chain recombines TRBV9 with TRBJ2-1, with D perhaps matching TRBD2 (7 bases). The CDR3 covers 17 residues. Deletions cut 2 bases from V and 0 bases from J, with 15 bases between. Germline V gene sequence: CDR1 SGDLS, CDR2 YYNGEE. The CDR3 sequence: CASSVEAGTSSYNEQFF. The CDR3 DNA follows: TGTGCCAGCAGCGTCGAAGCGGGGACAAGCTCCTACAATGAGCAGTTCTTC. The full variable domain, in which reference TRBV9 and TRBJ2-1 provide the parts outside the CDR3, is DSGVTQTPKHLITATGQRVTLRCSPRSGDLSVYWYQQSLDQGLQFLIQYYNGEERAKGNILERFSAQQFPDLHSELNLSSLELGDSALYFCASSVEAGTSSYNEQFFGPGTRLTVL.

The V call is TRBV3-1 (or the pseudogene TRBV3-2), the J call TRBJ1-1; tentative D call: TRBD1 (5 bases). Germline lookup yields CDR1 LGHDT and CDR2 YNNKEL (reference sequence). The CDR3 runs to 14 residues. Trimming took off 7 bases at V and 1 base at J, with 13 bases between the two ends. The CDR3: CASTLETGNTEAFF. Written as DNA, the CDR3 is TGTGCCAGCACCCTGGAAACAGGGAACACTGAAGCTTTCTTT.

The chain uses TRBV10-2 and TRBJ1-5; 7 nucleotides agree with TRBD1. V was clipped by 8 bases and J by 4 bases; unmatched bases: 5. There are 13 residues in the CDR3. Germline CDR1 and CDR2: WSHSY and SAAADI. The DNA for the CDR3 is TGCGCCAGCCGTCAGGGGGTTAATCAGCCCCAGCATTTT. Its translation: CASRQGVNQPQHF.

The chain is built from TRBV7-8 and TRBJ2-5; 7 positions match TRBD2. This CDR3 is built from 14 residues. With 8 bases clipped from V and 9 bases from J, the junction kept 15 bases outside the gene matches. CDR1 and CDR2 (germline): SGHVS, FQNEAQ. CDR3 amino acids: CASGVRGDLGAQYF. The CDR3 bases are TGTGCCAGCGGAGTCCGGGGGGACCTTGGGGCCCAGTACTTC.

This sequence joins TRBV7-9 and TRBJ1-5; weak D call: TRBD1 (6 bases). Trimming cost V 5 bases and J 3 bases, with 14 bases left between them. The germline CDR1 and CDR2 sequences are SEHNR and FQNEAQ (reference sequence). The CDR3 has 15 amino acids. This CDR3 reads CASSPTGTPNQPQHF. DNA for the CDR3: TGTGCCAGCAGCCCCACAGGGACCCCCAATCAGCCCCAGCATTTT.

V is TRBV2 and J is TRBJ2-5; tentatively, D is TRBD1 (5 bases). Trimming stripped 6 bases from V and 6 bases from J, with 14 bases between. This CDR3 contains 13 residues. CDR1 SNHLY and CDR2 FYNNEI come from the germline V gene. Here the CDR3 reads CASRDNLEKTQYF. The CDR3 DNA reads as TGTGCCAGCAGGGACAACCTTGAGAAGACCCAGTACTTC. Together with reference TRBV2 and TRBJ2-5, the CDR3 gives the full variable domain: EPEVTQTPSHQVTQMGQEVILRCVPISNHLYFYWYRQILGQKVEFLVSFYNNEISEKSEIFDDQFSVERPDGSNFTLKIRSTKLEDSAMYFCASRDNLEKTQYFGPGTRLLVL.

CDR3 nucleotide sequence: TGCGCCAGCAGTGATAGGGGGACTAGCGGGGCAACAGATACGCAGTATTTT. It is translated as CASSDRGTSGATDTQYF. This rearrangement joins TRBV10-2 to TRBJ2-3, with 13 bases identical to TRBD2. Germline V gives CDR1 WSHSY, CDR2 SAAADI. The junction had 6 bases not matched to a gene; V was cut back by 3 bases and J by 3 bases. This CDR3 has 17 amino acids.